This T cell receptor beta chain comes out of a study of cytomegalovirus exposure and HLA in healthy donors. Overall study findings and caveats: Confirmation was obtained in vitro that a few CMV-associated chains are specific for CMV antigens.

Concerning this clone itself: Its antigen is unidentified.

Germline values: CDR1 MDHEN, CDR2 SYDVKM. V lost 6 bases, J lost 4 bases, and 11 bases stayed unmatched. This CDR3 spans 16 amino acids. TCRdb's copy holds only in-frame clones and misses some; the assay was immunoSEQ multiplex PCR. The sample holds roughly 65,000 clones, roughly nine tenths seen once. The sample comprised PBMCs. This chain joins TRBV28 and TRBJ2-1; 8 bases are a match to TRBD2. This TCR was recovered from a man younger than 35 in good health and CMV-seronegative. This chain's CDR3 is CASRLKSGTSYNEQFF. CDR3 DNA: TGTGCCAGCAGACTTAAATCCGGGACTAGTTACAATGAGCAGTTCTTC.